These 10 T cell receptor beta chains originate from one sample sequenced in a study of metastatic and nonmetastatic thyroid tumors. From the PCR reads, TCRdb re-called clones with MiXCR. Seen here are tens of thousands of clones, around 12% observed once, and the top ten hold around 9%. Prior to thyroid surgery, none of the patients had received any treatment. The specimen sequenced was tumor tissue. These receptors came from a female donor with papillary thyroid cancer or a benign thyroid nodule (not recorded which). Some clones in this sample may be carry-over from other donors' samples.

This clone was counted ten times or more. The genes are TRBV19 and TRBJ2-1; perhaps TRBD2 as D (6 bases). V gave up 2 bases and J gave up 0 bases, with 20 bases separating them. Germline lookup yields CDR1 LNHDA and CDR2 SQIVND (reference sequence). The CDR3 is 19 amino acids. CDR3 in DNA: TGTGCCAGTAGTATAAACCCTAGTAGAGGGAGGACCTCCTACAATGAGCAGTTCTTC. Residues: CASSINPSRGRTSYNEQFF.

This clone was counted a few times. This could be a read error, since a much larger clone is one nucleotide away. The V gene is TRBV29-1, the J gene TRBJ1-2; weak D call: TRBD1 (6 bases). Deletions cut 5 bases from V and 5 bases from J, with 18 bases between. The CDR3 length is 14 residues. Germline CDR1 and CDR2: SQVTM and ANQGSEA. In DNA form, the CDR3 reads TGCAGCGTTTTCGGCAGTGGGGGGCTTTATGGCTACACCTTC. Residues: CSVFGSGGLYGYTF.

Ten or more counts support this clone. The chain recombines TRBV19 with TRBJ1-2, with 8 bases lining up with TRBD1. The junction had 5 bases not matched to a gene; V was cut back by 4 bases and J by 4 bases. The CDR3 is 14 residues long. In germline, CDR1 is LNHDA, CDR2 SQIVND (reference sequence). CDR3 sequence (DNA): TGTGCCAGTAGTACCCTGGACAGGGTCTATGGCTACACCTTC. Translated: CASSTLDRVYGYTF.

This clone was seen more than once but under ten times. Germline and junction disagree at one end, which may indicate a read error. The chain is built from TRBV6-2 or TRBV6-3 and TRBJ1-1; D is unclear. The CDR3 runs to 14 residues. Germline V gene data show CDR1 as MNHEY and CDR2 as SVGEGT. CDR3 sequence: CASSNGMVQPDLPF. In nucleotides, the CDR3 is TGTGCCAGCAGTAACGGGATGGTTCAGCCCGATCTCCCGTTT.

The CDR3 nucleotides are TGCAGTGCAATAGCGGGAGGGACGCTCCTGGAGACCCAGTACTTC. The encoded protein is CSAIAGGTLLETQYF. The chain joins TRBV20-1 to TRBJ2-5, with 11 bases fitting TRBD2. Germline CDR1 DFQATT, CDR2 SNEGSKA (reference sequence). J lost 5 bases, V lost 6 bases, and 11 bases had no gene match. This CDR3 has 15 amino acids.

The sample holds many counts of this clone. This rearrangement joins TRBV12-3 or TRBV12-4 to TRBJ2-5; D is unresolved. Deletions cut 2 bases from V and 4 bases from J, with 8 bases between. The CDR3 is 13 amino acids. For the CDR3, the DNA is TGTGCCAGCAGTTTAATCCGAACAGAGACCCAGTACTTC. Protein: CASSLIRTETQYF.

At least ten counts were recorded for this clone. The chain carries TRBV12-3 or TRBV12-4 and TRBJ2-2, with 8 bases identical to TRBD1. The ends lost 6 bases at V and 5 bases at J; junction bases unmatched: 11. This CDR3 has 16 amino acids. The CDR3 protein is CASRAIRGLGTGELFF. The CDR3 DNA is TGTGCCAGCAGAGCCATCAGGGGGCTGGGGACCGGGGAGCTGTTTTTT.

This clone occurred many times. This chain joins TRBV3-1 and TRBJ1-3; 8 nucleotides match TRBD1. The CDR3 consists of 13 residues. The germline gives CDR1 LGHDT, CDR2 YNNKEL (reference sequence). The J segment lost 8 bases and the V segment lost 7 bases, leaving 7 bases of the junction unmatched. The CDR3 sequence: CASNSDRADTIYF. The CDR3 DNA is TGTGCCAGCAACTCGGACAGGGCGGACACCATATATTTT.

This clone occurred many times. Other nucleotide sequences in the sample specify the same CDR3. The DNA for the CDR3 is TGTGCCACCAGTGATTTGGGACTAGCGGGAAAAAGGGGGGGGAACACCGGGGAGCTGTTTTTT. Residues: CATSDLGLAGKRGGNTGELFF. The chain carries TRBV24-1 and TRBJ2-2; 12 positions agree with TRBD2. The CDR3 spans 21 residues. Germline V lookup: CDR1 KGHDR, CDR2 SFDVKD. J gave up 1 base and V 0 bases, and 11 bases lay outside the gene matches.

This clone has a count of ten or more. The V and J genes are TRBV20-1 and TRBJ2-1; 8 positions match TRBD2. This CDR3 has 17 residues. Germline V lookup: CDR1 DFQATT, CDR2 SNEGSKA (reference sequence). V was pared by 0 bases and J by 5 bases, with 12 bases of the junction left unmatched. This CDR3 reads CSARDAGPGGSNNEQFF. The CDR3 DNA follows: TGCAGTGCTAGAGACGCCGGGCCGGGAGGGTCTAACAATGAGCAGTTCTTC.